One TCR beta chain is described in this entry. The antigen this receptor binds is unknown. The input lacks base qualities; no much larger clone sits a single base away. The sample comes from a study of cytomegalovirus exposure and HLA in healthy donors (dated by TCRdb to about 2017). About the full investigation: In an earlier analysis of approximately 500 of the donors, under 300 Gb of sequence data and 117 million unique TCR beta sequences from 150 million to 200 million T cells were reported. An early release covering 550 to 700 HLA-typed donors comprised 300 to 350 gigabases of sequencing data and around 85 million unique TCR sequences. The genetic ancestry cluster associated with self-reported Caucasian donors included roughly four fifths of the roughly 390 genotyped donors. The aim of the study was to test whether cataloging public T cell receptors could identify signatures of past pathogen exposure. The study profiled the T cell repertoires of 550 to 700 subjects by immunosequencing and related them to cytomegalovirus serostatus. Along with the approximately 600-subject first cohort, a separate validation cohort of some 130 different subjects was used. To predict cytomegalovirus infection status, the study combined high-throughput TCR immunosequencing, statistical association of individual TCRs with disease status, and machine learning. A later analysis re-analyzed previously published TCR beta repertoires from 550 to 700 donors and added high-resolution HLA genotyping to study TCR occurrence patterns. In the later analysis, no new phenotypic data were used to find candidate immune exposures; instead, reliance was placed on TCR beta sequences and their occurrence across donors. An earlier analysis of 587 of the donors used high-throughput TCR beta sequencing to judge whether each TCR beta V gene segment behaved as functional or pseudogenic. Alongside the repertoire data, information on donor age, sex, ethnicity and CMV serostatus was compiled. A later genetic analysis used genome-wide SNP genotypes for about three fifths of the roughly 700 donors, treating that subset as a discovery cohort. All discovery cohort repertoires had been generated on a single sequencing platform. HLA typing covered class I and class II loci at four-digit resolution. Typing coverage differed by locus: A, B, C, DRB1 and DQB1 were typed in about 629-640 donors, DQA1 in 500 to 550, DPA1 in around 600, and DPB1 in 472. Roughly five DR-DQ haplotypes were treated as single units for association and clustering because of strong linkage in the cohort. On average, around 240,000 unique TCR beta nucleotide sequences were sequenced per donor among about 400 genotyped donors of the cohort, with roughly 20% of those sequences being non-productive. The research as a whole found: The sequencing pipeline was judged likely to have produced a cluster of highly shared sequence variants as a technical artifact. It was suggested by the authors that the approach could potentially be generalized to other disease states and immunological phenotypes. CMV serostatus was the only immune exposure information available for the cohort. In the study, approximately 160 TCR beta chains were listed as associated with cytomegalovirus. The 87-base-pair reads could not distinguish some IMGT-functional V segments, including TRBV6-2 and TRBV6-3, so those segments were excluded. Only TCR beta chains were sequenced in this cohort, and the absence of alpha or paired-chain data limited detectable features. According to a later genetic analysis, donors in an Asian-associated ancestry cluster had fewer N-insertions in productive TCRs than the approximately 630-donor mean. In a later analysis, HLA-associated TCR beta chains showed more clonal expansion and lower generation probabilities than non-associated chains that were equally common. Because HLA typing was unavailable for some donors at each locus, only the typed subset was used in association tests. According to a later analysis, parvovirus B19, influenza, CMV and Epstein-Barr virus appeared linked to several top co-occurrence clusters. Across donors, most TCR sequences were observed very rarely, whereas some public TCRs were present in many individuals. Correlated functional status among segregating V segments might be attributable to linkage disequilibrium, but an unknown experimental factor could not be ruled out. A later analysis associated about 16,000 TCR beta sequences with specific HLA alleles at a false discovery rate of 0.05. A further reported finding was that TCR beta sequences accurately predicted the HLA-A and HLA-B alleles for most subjects in the first cohort. About 17 rarely observed V segments, including chromosome 9 orphons, were excluded from the earlier analysis of several hundred of the donors because counts were too low. In vitro tests confirmed that a few of the cytomegalovirus-associated TCR beta chains recognize cytomegalovirus antigens. V-gene and J-gene trimming of TCR beta chains was associated with a missense DCLRE1C variant in a later genetic analysis, and the association was replicated in an independent cohort. Presence/absence analyses assumed roughly uniform sequencing depth across donors, an assumption that may not hold. Strong co-occurrence of HLA alleles, especially DR and DQ, made assigning TCR associations to individual alleles difficult. In a later analysis, most CMV-associated TCR beta chains were found to appear HLA-restricted, with HLA associations seemingly driven largely by CMV exposure. In a later analysis, the rate of TCR association differed among HLA loci, with DRB1 alleles having the most associated TCRs and HLA-C alleles having the fewest. In an earlier analysis of about 550 of the donors, most TCR beta V segments were observed in productive rearrangements about 90% or about 30% of the time, broadly matching IMGT annotations. Cytomegalovirus status was reported to be diagnosed by the classifier with high specificity and sensitivity in both the original and validation cohorts.

The germline V end is reduced by 4 bases and the J end by 5 bases; junction bases left unmatched: 5. From a lookup of the germline V gene (reference sequence), CDR1 and CDR2 are SGHNT and YYREEE. Including the terminal cysteine and phenylalanine, the CDR3 comprises 13 residues. The entry retains the CDR3 DNA only, 39 bases that are in frame from base 1. The library was prepared using the immunoSEQ multiplex PCR assay. The multiplex PCR relied on a mix of 60 forward primers for TCR Vbeta segments and 13 reverse primers for TCR Jbeta segments. Amplification of the CDR3 region of rearranged TCR beta genes was performed with a multiplex PCR assay on genomic DNA. The Illumina HiSeq System was used to sequence the amplified TCR beta libraries as 87-base-pair reads. The authors processed their data as follows. A later analysis counted about 82 million unique TCR beta chains across the 650 to 800 repertoires, and around 9.9 million of these chains were shared by at least two donors. Raw reads were error-corrected and collapsed into unique sequences by a nearest-neighbor algorithm in which closely related sequences were merged to remove PCR and sequencing errors. V, D and J gene segments were assigned by aligning CDR3 sequences to IMGT reference sequences. For a sequence to be retained, a match of at least six nucleotides to both a V gene segment and a J gene segment was required. Rearrangements were classified as productive when the CDR3 lacked stop codons and remained in frame with V and J, and all other rearrangements were classified as non-productive. CDR3 was defined according to IMGT convention as the region running from the second conserved V-encoded cysteine to the conserved J-encoded phenylalanine. The earlier analysis of some 550 of the donors excluded any sequence lacking an unambiguous match to a single V gene segment. An earlier analysis of a few hundred of the donors called V segments functional above 56.7% productive rearrangements and segregating when the between-donor standard deviation exceeded 5%. A statistical classification framework was developed to diagnose cytomegalovirus status using the catalog of TCR beta chain sequences. V and J gene assignment, in a later analysis, came from comparing TCR nucleotide sequences with IMGT/GENE-DB human TR gene sequences. A later analysis assigned CDR3 sequences and most-parsimonious VDJ recombination scenarios with the TCRdist pipeline. In a later analysis, each TCR beta chain was defined by its CDR3 amino acid sequence together with its V-gene family, and reads without a unique V-gene family were excluded. As a way to deal with suspected cross-contamination and a sequencing artifact, a later analysis dropped hundreds of nucleotide sequences that were highly shared and had low generation probability. A later analysis calculated a clonal expansion index for each public chain from normalized within-repertoire ranks of inferred template counts. A later analysis computed generation probabilities with a VDJ recombination model fitted to out-of-frame rearrangements, and checked the results against IGoR. In a later analysis, hypergeometric tests were used to score TCR-TCR, TCR-HLA and TCR-CMV co-occurrence, with a repertoire-size bias correction applied to TCR pairs. To estimate false discovery rates, a later analysis permuted the HLA or CMV assignments 20 times. In a later analysis, co-occurring TCRs were grouped using DBSCAN, with TCRdist sequence similarity added in when clustering inside HLA-allele-positive subsets. Co-occurrence clustering excluded repertoires with fewer than 30,000 or more than 120,000 public chains, plus five with anomalous nucleotide sharing. Entries here come from immuneACCESS through TCRdb and include only in-frame sequences with V and J called. Some clones fail to appear in such tables; in the studies checked, an unresolved V gene covers under half of the shortfall, and the cause of the remainder is unknown. That table is the source of V, J and clone size, and D and trimming were worked out from the DNA. The sample table records some 140,000 clones; over 50% of these occur just once. The ten biggest clones cover around 1.6% of the sample.

The cohort was made up of 666 healthy bone marrow donors. Cohort members were all nominally healthy when sampled, although unrecorded immune exposures were likely present. Of the 600 or so cohort members, 289 had a positive CMV serostatus and about 350 had a negative one, while no CMV serostatus was recorded for the donor. A peripheral blood sample was provided by each donor, and peripheral blood mononuclear cells were used for TCR beta sequencing. The Qiagen DNeasy Blood Extraction Kit was used to extract genomic DNA from the blood cell samples. The sample comprised PBMCs. The V gene is TRBV5-4 and the J gene is TRBJ1-2, with 7 bases matching TRBD1. The sequence was obtained from a human donor in good health. The CDR3 corresponds to CASSPTGQYGYTF. The DNA reads as follows: TGTGCCAGCAGCCCGACAGGGCAATATGGCTACACCTTC.